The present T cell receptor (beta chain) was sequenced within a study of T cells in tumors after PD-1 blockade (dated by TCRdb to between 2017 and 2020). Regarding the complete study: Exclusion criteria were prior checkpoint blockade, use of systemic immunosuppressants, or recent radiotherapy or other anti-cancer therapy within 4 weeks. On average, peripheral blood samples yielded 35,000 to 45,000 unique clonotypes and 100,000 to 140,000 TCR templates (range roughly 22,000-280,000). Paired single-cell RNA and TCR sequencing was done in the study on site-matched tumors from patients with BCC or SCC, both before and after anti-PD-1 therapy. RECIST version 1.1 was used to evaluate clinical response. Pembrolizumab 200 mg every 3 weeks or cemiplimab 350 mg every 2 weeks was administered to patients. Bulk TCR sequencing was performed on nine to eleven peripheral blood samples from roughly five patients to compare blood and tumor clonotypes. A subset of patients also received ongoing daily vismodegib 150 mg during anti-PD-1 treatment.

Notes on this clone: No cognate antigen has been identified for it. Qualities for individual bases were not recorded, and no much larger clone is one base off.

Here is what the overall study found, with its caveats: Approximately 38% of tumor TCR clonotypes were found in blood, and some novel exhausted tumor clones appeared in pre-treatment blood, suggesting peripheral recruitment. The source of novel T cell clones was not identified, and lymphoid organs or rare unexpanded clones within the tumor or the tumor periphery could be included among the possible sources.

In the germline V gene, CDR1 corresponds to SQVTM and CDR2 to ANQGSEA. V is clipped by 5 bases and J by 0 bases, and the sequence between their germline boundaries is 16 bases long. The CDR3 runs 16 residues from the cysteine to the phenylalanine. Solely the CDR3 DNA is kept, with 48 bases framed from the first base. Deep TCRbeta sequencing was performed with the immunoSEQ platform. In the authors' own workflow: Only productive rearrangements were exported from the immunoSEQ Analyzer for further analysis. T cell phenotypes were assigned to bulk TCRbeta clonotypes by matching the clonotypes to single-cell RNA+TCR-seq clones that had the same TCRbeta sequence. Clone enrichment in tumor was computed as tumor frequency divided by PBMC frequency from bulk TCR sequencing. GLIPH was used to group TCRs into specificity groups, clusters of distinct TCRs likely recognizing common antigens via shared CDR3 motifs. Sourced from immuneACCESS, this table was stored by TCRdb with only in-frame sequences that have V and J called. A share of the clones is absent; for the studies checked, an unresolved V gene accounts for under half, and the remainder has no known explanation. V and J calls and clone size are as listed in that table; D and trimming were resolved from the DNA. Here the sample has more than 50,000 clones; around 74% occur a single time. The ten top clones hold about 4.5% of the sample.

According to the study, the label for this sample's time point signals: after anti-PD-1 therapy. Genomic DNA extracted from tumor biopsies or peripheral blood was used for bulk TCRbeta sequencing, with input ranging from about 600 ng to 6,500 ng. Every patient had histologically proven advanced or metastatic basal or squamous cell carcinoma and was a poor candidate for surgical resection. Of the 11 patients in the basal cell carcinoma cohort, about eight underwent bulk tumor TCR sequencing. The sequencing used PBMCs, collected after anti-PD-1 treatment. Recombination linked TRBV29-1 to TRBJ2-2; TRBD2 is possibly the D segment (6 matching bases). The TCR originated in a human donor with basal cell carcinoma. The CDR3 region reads CSVPAGPNSNTGELFF. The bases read TGCAGCGTTCCGGCGGGACCGAACTCGAACACCGGGGAGCTGTTTTTT.